The source of this T cell receptor beta chain is a study of T cell repertoires in cytomegalovirus infection. Study-level information: Epitope selection comprised recently identified HLA-C-restricted CMV epitopes and well-studied HLA-B-restricted CMV epitopes. From public TCR beta signatures came an indication of both CMV infection and matching HLA type. Broader study findings: CMV carriers with the relevant HLA were identified by cumulative public TCR beta family frequency. HLA-C-restricted, CMV-specific TCR beta clonotypes were dominant ex vivo.

In TCRdb, the reads were re-called with MiXCR into one record per CDR3 protein. The profile covers approximately 110,000 distinct CDR3 sequences, with approximately 30% appearing a single time and 45% to 65% taken by the ten largest. To note about this clonotype: The antigen remains unidentified.

Sequences were derived from CD8+ T cells from cultured PBMCs, sampled from culture after CMV antigen stimulation. The receptor's source is a human donor in good health (CMV status not recorded). Some clones in this sample may be carry-over from other donors' samples.

CDR3 sequence: CASSIGEGSIGYTF. The DNA for the CDR3 is TGTGCCAGTAGTATAGGCGAGGGGTCTATTGGCTACACCTTC. The J gene is TRBJ1-2, the V gene TRBV19, with a weak D call TRBD1 (5 bases). Between the trimmed V and J ends, which lost 1 base and 7 bases, there was a span of 13 bases. Germline V gene data show CDR1 as LNHDA and CDR2 as SQIVND (reference sequence). The length of the CDR3 is 14 residues.